This passage covers 21 T cell receptor beta chains from one sample sequenced in a study of cytomegalovirus exposure and HLA in healthy donors. The PCR was carried out with 60 Vbeta primers and 13 Jbeta primers. The protocol was immunoSEQ multiplex PCR, while the TCRdb copy is restricted to in-frame clones and leaves out a portion. The table gives 60,000 to 70,000 clones; the top ten clones make up approximately 5% of it. Sequenced sample: PBMCs. The receptors were sampled from a man aged 30 to 39 in good health and CMV-seropositive.

This chain's CDR3 is CASSERAGGDNEQFF. In DNA form, the CDR3 reads TGTGCCAGCAGTGAAAGAGCGGGGGGGGACAATGAGCAGTTCTTC. The chain is built from TRBV6-1 and TRBJ2-1; 10 bases map to TRBD2. The CDR3 contains 15 residues. Germline lookup yields CDR1 MNHNS and CDR2 SASEGT. V lost 2 bases, J lost 5 bases, and 3 bases stayed unmatched.

The rearrangement joins TRBV6-6 to TRBJ2-3, with 11 nucleotides matching TRBD2. Germline CDR1 and CDR2: MNHNY and SVGAGI (reference sequence). This CDR3 comprises 16 residues. V lost 6 bases to trimming and J lost 8 bases; unmatched junction nucleotides: 13. CDR3: CASRETSSGRTRTQYF. The CDR3 DNA follows: TGTGCCAGCAGGGAGACCTCTAGCGGGAGGACCCGTACGCAGTATTTT.

Of note for this clone: The sample carries other DNA sequences with the same CDR3. The chain recombines TRBV19 with TRBJ1-1; D possibly corresponds to TRBD1 (5 bases). The germline CDR1 and CDR2 sequences are LNHDA and SQIVND (reference sequence). This CDR3 comprises 13 residues. V was cut by 3 bases and J by 1 base, with 6 bases left in between. The CDR3 loop is CASSMGGNTEAFF. CDR3 bases: TGTGCCAGTAGTATGGGGGGGAACACTGAAGCTTTCTTT.

The chain combines TRBV20-1 with TRBJ2-7; D is perhaps TRBD1 (6 bases). This CDR3 comprises 11 residues. Germline CDR1 and CDR2: DFQATT and SNEGSKA (reference sequence). Trimming pared 4 bases from V and 4 bases from J, leaving 8 bases between. CDR3 protein: CSATQGYEQYF. In nucleotides, the CDR3 is TGCAGTGCTACCCAGGGGTACGAGCAGTACTTC.

The CDR3 DNA reads TGTGCCTGGAGTCGGAGTGCGGCCTACGAGCAGTACTTC. Amino acid sequence: CAWSRSAAYEQYF. The genes are TRBV30 and TRBJ2-7; D unresolved. This CDR3 is built from 13 residues. Deletions cut 2 bases from V and 2 bases from J, with 10 bases between. The germline V gene encodes CDR1 GTSNPN and CDR2 SVGIG (reference sequence).

The chain carries TRBV7-6 and TRBJ2-5, with 12 bases identical to TRBD2. CDR1 is SGHVS, CDR2 FNYEAQ, per germline. CDR3 length: 14 amino acids. V was clipped by 6 bases and J by 2 bases; unmatched bases: 1. CDR3 sequence (DNA): TGTGCCAGCAGGGGGACTAGCGGGCAAGAGACCCAGTACTTC. Protein product: CASRGTSGQETQYF. Using reference TRBV7-6 and TRBJ2-5 for the parts outside the CDR3, the full variable domain is GAGVSQSPRYKVTKRGQDVALRCDPISGHVSLYWYRQALGQGPEFLTYFNYEAQQDKSGLPNDRFSAERPEGSISTLTIQRTEQRDSAMYRCASRGTSGQETQYFGPGTRLLVL.

The chain joins TRBV19 to TRBJ1-5; D not resolved. CDR3 length equals 15 residues. Trimming shortened V by 10 bases and J by 1 base, and 17 bases separated the two germline ends. CDR1 is LNHDA and CDR2 is SQIVND in the germline V gene (reference sequence). CDR3 in DNA: TGTGCCACAAAGAGGCTTTCGGAGAGCAATCAGCCCCAGCATTTT. Amino acids: CATKRLSESNQPQHF. Variable domain in full (rest from reference TRBV19 and TRBJ1-5): DGGITQSPKYLFRKEGQNVTLSCEQNLNHDAMYWYRQDPGQGLRLIYYSQIVNDFQKGDIAEGYSVSREKKESFPLTVTSAQKNPTAFYLCATKRLSESNQPQHFGDGTRLSIL.

CDR3 nucleotide sequence: TGTGCTAGTGGGGAGAGAGGAAGGAACACTGAAGCTTTCTTT. Amino acids: CASGERGRNTEAFF. The rearrangement joins TRBV12-5 to TRBJ1-1; D not certain. The length of the CDR3 is 14 residues. CDR1 and CDR2 (germline): LGHNT, FRNRAP. Trimming stripped 6 bases from V and 1 base from J, with 12 bases between.

The V gene is TRBV6-1, the J gene TRBJ1-2, with D perhaps matching TRBD1 (5 bases). The germline V gene encodes CDR1 MNHNS and CDR2 SASEGT. This CDR3 is built from 15 residues. The ends were cut back, 2 bases at V and 7 bases at J, with 17 bases in the middle. The CDR3 sequence is CASSETGFLSAGYTF. CDR3 nucleotides: TGTGCCAGCAGTGAAACAGGTTTCTTATCGGCTGGCTACACCTTC.

The V call is TRBV7-2, the J call TRBJ2-7; tentatively, D is TRBD1 (5 bases). The ends were cut back, 1 base at V and 7 bases at J, with 14 bases in the middle. The CDR3 is 14 amino acids. Germline assignment: CDR1 SGHTA and CDR2 FQGNSA. The CDR3 nucleotides are TGTGCCAGCAGCTTAGAGGGGCGCAGGGATGAGCAGTACTTC. Translation gives CASSLEGRRDEQYF.

The chain has TRBV4-2 and TRBJ1-1; D gene ambiguous. CDR3 length: 15 residues. Germline V gene sequence: CDR1 LGHNA, CDR2 YNFKEQ. V lost 0 bases to trimming and J lost 1 base, with 9 bases between them. As DNA, the CDR3 is TGTGCCAGCAGCCAAGATCCAGGATCGAACACTGAAGCTTTCTTT. As protein: CASSQDPGSNTEAFF.

This chain uses TRBV6-4 with TRBJ2-3, with D possibly TRBD1 on 6 matching bases. The CDR3 runs to 14 residues. Trimming removed 4 bases from V and 6 bases from J, with 14 bases in between. Germline loops: CDR1 MRHNA, CDR2 SNTAGT. The CDR3 nucleotides are TGTGCCAGCAGTGGTTCCGCAGGGGCGGATACGCAGTATTTT. Translation: CASSGSAGADTQYF.

The genes are TRBV6-5 and TRBJ2-7; possible D gene TRBD2, 6 bases. This CDR3 region has 11 residues. Germline V gene lookup returns CDR1 MNHEY and CDR2 SVGAGI. Trimming removed 9 bases at V and 7 bases at J, with 13 bases between. The CDR3 loop is CASSRGREQYF. CDR3 sequence (DNA): TGTGCCAGTTCCCGGGGGAGGGAGCAGTACTTC.

A word on this clone: An end of the junction does not agree with germline; a read error may underlie this. The J gene is TRBJ2-3, the V gene TRBV7-7; D perhaps matches TRBD1 (6 bases). The CDR3 has 14 residues. The V gene's germline CDR1 is SSHAT and CDR2 FNYEAQ (reference sequence). This chain's CDR3 is CASSQGNGLDTQYF. The CDR3 bases are TGTGCTAGCAGCCAGGGGAATGGGTTGGATACGCAGTATTTT.

This chain connects TRBV7-9 to TRBJ2-6, with 8 bases aligning to TRBD1. This CDR3 comprises 16 residues. Germline-derived CDR1 and CDR2 are SEHNR and FQNEAQ (reference sequence). The ends lost 8 bases at V and 0 bases at J; junction bases unmatched: 6. This CDR3 reads CASATGDSSGANVLTF. CDR3 DNA sequence: TGTGCCAGCGCGACAGGGGACAGCTCTGGGGCCAACGTCCTGACTTTC.

The V and J genes are TRBV21-1 and TRBJ2-4; whether TRBD1, the table's D call, matches the DNA was not checked. TRBV21-1 is an annotated pseudogene. The length of the CDR3 is 17 residues. The CDR3 DNA reads as TGTGCCAGCAGCAAAGTTAGATGTTCGACAGGGGCCAACATTCAGTACTTC. It translates to CASSKVRCSTGANIQYF.

The V gene is TRBV30, the J gene TRBJ1-5; 7 bases are a match to TRBD1. Unmatched junction bases numbered 2, after V lost 3 bases and J lost 0 bases. This CDR3 has 14 amino acids. The V gene's germline CDR1 is GTSNPN and CDR2 SVGIG (reference sequence). CDR3 loop: CAWSGTASNQPQHF. The CDR3 DNA reads TGTGCCTGGAGCGGGACAGCTAGCAATCAGCCCCAGCATTTT.

For this clone: The junction departs from germline at one end; a sequencing error may be responsible. V usage is TRBV7-7 and J usage is TRBJ1-3; no definite D call. In germline, CDR1 is SSHAT, CDR2 FNYEAQ (reference sequence). The CDR3 has 11 amino acids. CDR3 DNA: TGTGCTAGCATTGAGGGAAACACCATATATTTT. Encoded protein: CASIEGNTIYF.

The chain uses TRBV6-6 and TRBJ2-5; 9 bases map to TRBD1. The DNA end is a closer match to TRBJ2-7, so the J assignment may be wrong. CDR3 size: 15 residues. Germline V gene data show CDR1 as MNHNY and CDR2 as SVGAGI (reference sequence). In DNA, the CDR3 is TGTGCCAGCAGTCGAGGACAGGGGCCTACCTACGAGCAGTACTTC. Its protein is CASSRGQGPTYEQYF.

This chain uses TRBV19 with TRBJ1-3, with D maybe TRBD1 (6 bases). V lost 4 bases and J lost 1, with 26 bases in between. The CDR3 covers 20 residues. Germline V gene lookup returns CDR1 LNHDA and CDR2 SQIVND (reference sequence). CDR3 in DNA: TGTGCCAGTAGTACAGAGACAGGTGCCACCCGAAAGATATCTGGAAACACCATATATTTT. This sequence encodes CASSTETGATRKISGNTIYF. Complete variable domain (other parts from reference TRBV19 and TRBJ1-3): DGGITQSPKYLFRKEGQNVTLSCEQNLNHDAMYWYRQDPGQGLRLIYYSQIVNDFQKGDIAEGYSVSREKKESFPLTVTSAQKNPTAFYLCASSTETGATRKISGNTIYFGEGSWLTVV.

J is TRBJ1-2 and V is TRBV28; tentatively, D is TRBD1 (5 bases). Germline lookup yields CDR1 MDHEN and CDR2 SYDVKM. The CDR3 runs 12 residues. Trimming took off 3 bases at V and 5 bases at J, with 7 bases between the two ends. The CDR3 DNA is TGTGCCAGCAGTTTGACAGCTTATGGCTACACCTTC. Protein product: CASSLTAYGYTF.